The entry that follows covers one T cell receptor (beta chain) sequence. The data derive from a study of T cell changes during pregnancy in multiple sclerosis. Assay used: immunoSEQ multiplex PCR; TCRdb lists only in-frame clones, some missing. The table lists tens of thousands of clones, more than 70% of them singletons. The V gene lost 8 bases and the J gene lost 11 bases, with 15 bases spanning the gap. Germline V gives CDR1 MNHEY, CDR2 SMNVEV (reference sequence). The CDR3 consists of 11 residues. This sample comprised CD8+ T cells from peripheral blood mononuclear cells, obtained after pregnancy. This sequence was found in a female donor in good health, enrolled as a control in a pregnancy study. The rearrangement uses TRBV27 and TRBJ1-1; D is uncertain. The CDR3 reads CASGDGLRAFF. In DNA, the CDR3 is TGTGCCAGCGGAGACGGACTGCGGGCTTTCTTT.